A selection of T cell receptor beta chains follows, all from one sample in a study of blood T cell repertoires in COVID-19. Profiling relied on immunoSEQ multiplex PCR, and the TCRdb table lists in-frame clones only, not all of them. The sample carries about 61,000 clones, approximately 90% recorded once. The sequenced material came from peripheral blood. The receptor set was obtained from a human donor in a cohort sampled during active COVID-19. Each CDR3 is given with its conserved first and last residue. Fields, in order: CDR3 protein, CDR3 DNA, V gene, D gene, clone size, CDR3 length, J gene. A D gene is named only where the DNA matches it firmly. Size values are once, few and many counts, or a class for expanded clones, and some rows have none.

cdr3_aa: CASSGRTSGSEQYF
cdr3_nt: TGTGCCAGCAGCGGAAGGACTAGCGGGAGCGAGCAGTACTTC
v_call: TRBV9
d_call: TRBD2
clone_size: few
cdr3_length: 14
j_call: TRBJ2-7

cdr3_aa: CAWRSQMNTEAFF
cdr3_nt: TGTGCCTGGAGGTCACAGATGAACACTGAAGCTTTCTTT
v_call: TRBV30
d_call: .
clone_size: .
cdr3_length: 13
j_call: TRBJ1-1

cdr3_aa: CASSQEAATNYGYTF
cdr3_nt: TGCGCCAGCAGCCAAGAGGCGGCGACTAACTATGGCTACACCTTC
v_call: TRBV4-1
d_call: .
clone_size: .
cdr3_length: 15
j_call: TRBJ1-2

cdr3_aa: CSVELARGQNGYTF
cdr3_nt: TGCAGCGTTGAATTGGCCAGGGGGCAAAACGGCTACACCTTC
v_call: TRBV29-1
d_call: TRBD1
clone_size: .
cdr3_length: 14
j_call: TRBJ1-2

cdr3_aa: CASSARGQGNSPLHF
cdr3_nt: TGTGCCAGCAGCGCCCGGGGACAGGGTAATTCACCCCTCCACTTT
v_call: TRBV9
d_call: TRBD1
clone_size: .
cdr3_length: 15
j_call: TRBJ1-6

cdr3_aa: CASSQDRGQGIRSYEQYF
cdr3_nt: TGTGCCAGCAGCCAAGATAGGGGACAGGGGATCAGGTCCTACGAGCAGTACTTC
v_call: TRBV3-1/TRBV3-2
d_call: TRBD1
clone_size: .
cdr3_length: 18
j_call: TRBJ2-7

cdr3_aa: CASSVHDRGQPEQYF
cdr3_nt: TGCGCCAGCAGTGTTCACGACAGGGGTCAGCCCGAGCAGTACTTC
v_call: TRBV10-2
d_call: TRBD1
clone_size: .
cdr3_length: 15
j_call: TRBJ2-7

cdr3_aa: CASSYDRERPTQYF
cdr3_nt: TGTGCCAGCAGTTACGATCGGGAGAGACCGACCCAGTACTTC
v_call: TRBV6-2/TRBV6-3
d_call: .
clone_size: .
cdr3_length: 14
j_call: TRBJ2-5

cdr3_aa: CASSQAIQGAGTGELFF
cdr3_nt: TGCGCCAGCAGCCAAGCTATCCAGGGGGCTGGGACCGGGGAGCTGTTTTTT
v_call: TRBV4-3
d_call: TRBD1
clone_size: .
cdr3_length: 17
j_call: TRBJ2-2

cdr3_aa: CASSQDIYGGTYEQYF
cdr3_nt: TGCGCCAGCAGCCAAGATATCTACGGGGGGACCTACGAGCAGTACTTC
v_call: TRBV4-3
d_call: TRBD2
clone_size: once
cdr3_length: 16
j_call: TRBJ2-7

cdr3_aa: CASSPRGLEGRGYTF
cdr3_nt: TGTGCCAGCAGCCCTAGGGGGCTGGAGGGGAGAGGCTACACCTTC
v_call: TRBV7-9
d_call: TRBD1
clone_size: few
cdr3_length: 15
j_call: TRBJ1-2

cdr3_aa: CASSFKTGTGGETQYF
cdr3_nt: TGTGCCAGCAGTTTTAAAACCGGGACAGGGGGAGAGACCCAGTACTTC
v_call: TRBV6-5
d_call: TRBD1
clone_size: once
cdr3_length: 16
j_call: TRBJ2-5

cdr3_aa: CASSLLPGSYEQYF
cdr3_nt: TGTGCCAGCAGCTTGTTGCCGGGATCCTACGAGCAGTACTTC
v_call: TRBV5-5
d_call: .
clone_size: .
cdr3_length: 14
j_call: TRBJ2-7

cdr3_aa: CASSVGTGGWESYEQYF
cdr3_nt: TGTGCCAGCAGCGTGGGGACAGGCGGTTGGGAGTCCTACGAGCAGTACTTC
v_call: TRBV7-2
d_call: TRBD1
clone_size: .
cdr3_length: 17
j_call: TRBJ2-7

cdr3_aa: CASSETGMNTEAFF
cdr3_nt: TGTGCCAGCAGCGAGACAGGAATGAACACTGAAGCTTTCTTT
v_call: TRBV6-5
d_call: .
clone_size: once
cdr3_length: 14
j_call: TRBJ1-1

cdr3_aa: CASSPTTGTYEQYF
cdr3_nt: TGCGCCAGCAGCCCTACCACAGGGACCTACGAGCAGTACTTC
v_call: TRBV4-3
d_call: .
clone_size: .
cdr3_length: 14
j_call: TRBJ2-7

cdr3_aa: CASSWTSGYEQYF
cdr3_nt: TGTGCCAGCAGTTGGACTAGCGGTTACGAGCAGTACTTC
v_call: TRBV27
d_call: TRBD2
clone_size: .
cdr3_length: 13
j_call: TRBJ2-7

cdr3_aa: CASSPRLGGGETQYF
cdr3_nt: TGTGCTAGCAGCCCCCGGCTAGGGGGCGGAGAGACCCAGTACTTC
v_call: TRBV7-7
d_call: TRBD1
clone_size: .
cdr3_length: 15
j_call: TRBJ2-5

cdr3_aa: CATSDQTTGGVTLFTEAFF
cdr3_nt: TGTGCCACCAGTGACCAAACTACAGGAGGGGTAACGCTCTTCACTGAAGCTTTCTTT
v_call: TRBV24-1
d_call: .
clone_size: .
cdr3_length: 19
j_call: TRBJ1-1

cdr3_aa: CACRDSSLLVPQHF
cdr3_nt: TGTGCCTGCCGGGACAGCAGTCTACTGGTGCCCCAGCATTTT
v_call: TRBV30
d_call: TRBD1
clone_size: .
cdr3_length: 14
j_call: TRBJ1-5

cdr3_aa: CASRDELAGQSTDTQYF
cdr3_nt: TGTGCCAGCAGAGATGAGCTAGCGGGGCAGAGCACAGATACGCAGTATTTT
v_call: TRBV7-9
d_call: TRBD2
clone_size: .
cdr3_length: 17
j_call: TRBJ2-3

cdr3_aa: CASSPGSGAGNTIYF
cdr3_nt: TGTGCCAGCTCCCCCGGGTCAGGGGCTGGAAACACCATATATTTT
v_call: TRBV18
d_call: .
clone_size: .
cdr3_length: 15
j_call: TRBJ1-3

cdr3_aa: CASSSAYEQYF
cdr3_nt: TGTGCCAGCAGTTCGGCCTACGAGCAGTACTTC
v_call: TRBV6-2/TRBV6-3
d_call: .
clone_size: .
cdr3_length: 11
j_call: TRBJ2-7

cdr3_aa: CASSLEGGGRETQYF
cdr3_nt: TGTGCCAGCAGCTTAGAGGGAGGTGGTAGAGAGACCCAGTACTTC
v_call: TRBV11-2
d_call: .
clone_size: .
cdr3_length: 15
j_call: TRBJ2-5

cdr3_aa: CASSEMRAGTYEQYF
cdr3_nt: TGTGCCAGCAGTGAAATGAGAGCGGGTACCTACGAGCAGTACTTC
v_call: TRBV2
d_call: .
clone_size: once
cdr3_length: 15
j_call: TRBJ2-7

cdr3_aa: CASSHRALAGGGSYEQYF
cdr3_nt: TGCGCCAGCAGCCACCGCGCCCTAGCGGGGGGCGGCTCCTACGAGCAGTACTTC
v_call: TRBV4-1
d_call: TRBD2
clone_size: .
cdr3_length: 18
j_call: TRBJ2-7

cdr3_aa: CASSYRVPGELFF
cdr3_nt: TGTGCCAGCAGCTACAGGGTACCCGGGGAGCTGTTTTTT
v_call: TRBV7-8
d_call: .
clone_size: .
cdr3_length: 13
j_call: TRBJ2-2

cdr3_aa: CASSSRMKEGETQYF
cdr3_nt: TGTGCCAGCAGCTCCCGAATGAAGGAGGGAGAGACCCAGTACTTC
v_call: TRBV9
d_call: .
clone_size: .
cdr3_length: 15
j_call: TRBJ2-5

cdr3_aa: CATGTANTGELFF
cdr3_nt: TGTGCCACCGGGACAGCGAACACCGGGGAGCTGTTTTTT
v_call: TRBV24-1
d_call: TRBD1
clone_size: .
cdr3_length: 13
j_call: TRBJ2-2

cdr3_aa: CASSFRADTQYF
cdr3_nt: TGTGCCAGCAGCTTCCGGGCAGATACGCAGTATTTT
v_call: TRBV7-6
d_call: .
clone_size: .
cdr3_length: 12
j_call: TRBJ2-3

cdr3_aa: CASVRDRGSPLHF
cdr3_nt: TGTGCCAGCGTCCGGGACAGGGGATCACCCCTCCACTTT
v_call: TRBV7-2
d_call: TRBD1
clone_size: .
cdr3_length: 13
j_call: TRBJ1-6

cdr3_aa: CASSLGVGLAVNNEQFF
cdr3_nt: TGTGCCAGCAGCTTGGGAGTAGGGCTAGCGGTGAACAATGAGCAGTTCTTC
v_call: TRBV5-5
d_call: TRBD2
clone_size: .
cdr3_length: 17
j_call: TRBJ2-1

cdr3_aa: CASSFGQARQPQHF
cdr3_nt: TGTGCCAGCAGCTTCGGACAGGCAAGGCAGCCCCAGCATTTT
v_call: TRBV7-2
d_call: TRBD1
clone_size: few
cdr3_length: 14
j_call: TRBJ1-5

cdr3_aa: CASSSPGMSNQPQHF
cdr3_nt: TGTGCCAGCAGCTCTCCAGGGATGAGTAATCAGCCCCAGCATTTT
v_call: TRBV28
d_call: .
clone_size: .
cdr3_length: 15
j_call: TRBJ1-5

cdr3_aa: CASRTGWDYGYTF
cdr3_nt: TGTGCCAGCCGGACAGGGTGGGACTATGGCTACACCTTC
v_call: TRBV27
d_call: TRBD1
clone_size: .
cdr3_length: 13
j_call: TRBJ1-2

cdr3_aa: CASSQDRGLGTQYF
cdr3_nt: TGCGCCAGCAGCCAAGATCGGGGGTTAGGGACCCAGTACTTC
v_call: TRBV4-3
d_call: .
clone_size: .
cdr3_length: 14
j_call: TRBJ2-5

cdr3_aa: CSAQYNEQFF
cdr3_nt: TGCAGCGCCCAGTACAATGAGCAGTTCTTC
v_call: TRBV29-1
d_call: .
clone_size: .
cdr3_length: 10
j_call: TRBJ2-1

cdr3_aa: CATSRTGGEYGYTF
cdr3_nt: TGTGCCACCAGCAGAACAGGGGGCGAATATGGCTACACCTTC
v_call: TRBV15
d_call: TRBD1
clone_size: few
cdr3_length: 14
j_call: TRBJ1-2

cdr3_aa: CASSPAGTSVSDTQYF
cdr3_nt: TGTGCCAGCAGCCCGGCCGGGACTAGCGTCTCCGATACGCAGTATTTT
v_call: TRBV9
d_call: TRBD2
clone_size: .
cdr3_length: 16
j_call: TRBJ2-3

cdr3_aa: CASSQDYASGNEQYF
cdr3_nt: TGCGCCAGCAGCCAAGATTACGCTAGCGGGAACGAGCAGTACTTC
v_call: TRBV4-3
d_call: TRBD2
clone_size: .
cdr3_length: 15
j_call: TRBJ2-7

cdr3_aa: CASSAGRQYF
cdr3_nt: TGTGCCAGCAGTGCGGGTCGGCAGTACTTC
v_call: TRBV6-2/TRBV6-3
d_call: .
clone_size: .
cdr3_length: 10
j_call: TRBJ2-7

cdr3_aa: CASSVTAAFYEQYF
cdr3_nt: TGTGCCAGCAGCGTGACAGCCGCATTCTACGAGCAGTACTTC
v_call: TRBV9
d_call: .
clone_size: .
cdr3_length: 14
j_call: TRBJ2-7

cdr3_aa: CASLMGATSSGNTIYF
cdr3_nt: TGTGCCAGCCTTATGGGGGCCACCAGCTCTGGAAACACCATATATTTT
v_call: TRBV6-6
d_call: .
clone_size: .
cdr3_length: 16
j_call: TRBJ1-3

cdr3_aa: CASSPFAVRDTQYF
cdr3_nt: TGTGCCAGCAGCCCCTTTGCAGTCCGAGATACGCAGTATTTT
v_call: TRBV7-2
d_call: .
clone_size: .
cdr3_length: 14
j_call: TRBJ2-3

cdr3_aa: CASRLSDSLYEQYF
cdr3_nt: TGCGCCAGCAGGCTTTCGGACAGCCTCTACGAGCAGTACTTC
v_call: TRBV10-2
d_call: .
clone_size: .
cdr3_length: 14
j_call: TRBJ2-7

cdr3_aa: CASSQVREELFF
cdr3_nt: TGCGCCAGCAGCCAAGTGCGGGAGGAGCTGTTTTTT
v_call: TRBV4-3
d_call: .
clone_size: .
cdr3_length: 12
j_call: TRBJ2-2

cdr3_aa: CASSIDPSGWGEQFF
cdr3_nt: TGTGCCAGTAGTATAGATCCTAGCGGGTGGGGTGAGCAGTTCTTC
v_call: TRBV19
d_call: TRBD2
clone_size: .
cdr3_length: 15
j_call: TRBJ2-1